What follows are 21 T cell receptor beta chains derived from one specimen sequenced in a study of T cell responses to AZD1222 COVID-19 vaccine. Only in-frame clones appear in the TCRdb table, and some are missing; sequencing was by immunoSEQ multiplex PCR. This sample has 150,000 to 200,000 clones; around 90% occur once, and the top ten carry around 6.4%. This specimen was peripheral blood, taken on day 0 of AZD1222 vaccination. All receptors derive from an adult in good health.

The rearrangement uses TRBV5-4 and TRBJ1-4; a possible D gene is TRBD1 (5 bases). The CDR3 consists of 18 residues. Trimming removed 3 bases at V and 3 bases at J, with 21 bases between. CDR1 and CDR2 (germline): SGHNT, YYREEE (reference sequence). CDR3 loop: CASSSSKGSQGPNEKLFF. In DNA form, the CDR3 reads TGTGCCAGCAGCTCCTCCAAGGGTTCTCAGGGCCCTAATGAAAAACTGTTTTTT. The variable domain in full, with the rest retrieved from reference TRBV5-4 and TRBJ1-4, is ETGVTQSPTHLIKTRGQQVTLRCSSQSGHNTVSWYQQALGQGPQFIFQYYREEENGRGNFPPRFSGLQFPNYSSELNVNALELDDSALYLCASSSSKGSQGPNEKLFFGSGTQLSVL.

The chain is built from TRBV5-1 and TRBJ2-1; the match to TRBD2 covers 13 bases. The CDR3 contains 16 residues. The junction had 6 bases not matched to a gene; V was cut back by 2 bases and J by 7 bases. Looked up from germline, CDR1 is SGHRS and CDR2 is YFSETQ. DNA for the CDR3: TGCGCCAGCAGCTTAACACTAGCGGGAGGGTCAAATGAGCAGTTCTTC. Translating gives CASSLTLAGGSNEQFF.

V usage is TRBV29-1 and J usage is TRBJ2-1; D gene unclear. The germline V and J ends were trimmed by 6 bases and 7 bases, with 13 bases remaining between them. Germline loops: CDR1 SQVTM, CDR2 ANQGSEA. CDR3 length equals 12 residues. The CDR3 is CSVTRTPNEQFF. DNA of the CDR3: TGCAGCGTCACTCGAACCCCTAATGAGCAGTTCTTC.

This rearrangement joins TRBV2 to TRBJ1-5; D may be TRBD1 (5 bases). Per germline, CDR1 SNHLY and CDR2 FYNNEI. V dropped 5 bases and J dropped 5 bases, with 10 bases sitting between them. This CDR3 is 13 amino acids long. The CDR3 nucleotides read TGTGCCAGCAGTCCAGGGTTGTATCAGCCCCAGCATTTT. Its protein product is CASSPGLYQPQHF. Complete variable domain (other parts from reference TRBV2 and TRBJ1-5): EPEVTQTPSHQVTQMGQEVILRCVPISNHLYFYWYRQILGQKVEFLVSFYNNEISEKSEIFDDQFSVERPDGSNFTLKIRSTKLEDSAMYFCASSPGLYQPQHFGDGTRLSIL.

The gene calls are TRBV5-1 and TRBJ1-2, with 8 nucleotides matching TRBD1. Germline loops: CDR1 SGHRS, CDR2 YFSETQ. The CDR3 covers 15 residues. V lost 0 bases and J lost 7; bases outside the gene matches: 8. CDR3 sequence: CASSLGGQGRTGYTF. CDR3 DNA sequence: TGCGCCAGCAGCTTGGGAGGACAGGGAAGGACTGGCTACACCTTC.

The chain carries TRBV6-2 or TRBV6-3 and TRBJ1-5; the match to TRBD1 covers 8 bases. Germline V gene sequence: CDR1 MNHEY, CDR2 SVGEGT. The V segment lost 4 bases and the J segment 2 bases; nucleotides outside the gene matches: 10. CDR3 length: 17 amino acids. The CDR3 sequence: CASSSNDRGGGNQPQHF. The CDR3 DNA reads TGTGCCAGCAGTTCAAACGACAGGGGAGGTGGCAATCAGCCCCAGCATTTT.

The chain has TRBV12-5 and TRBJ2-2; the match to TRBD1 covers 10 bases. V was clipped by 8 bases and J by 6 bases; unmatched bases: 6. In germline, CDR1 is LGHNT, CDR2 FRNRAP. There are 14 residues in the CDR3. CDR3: CASRQGAISGELFF. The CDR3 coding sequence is TGTGCTAGTCGACAGGGGGCTATCTCCGGGGAGCTGTTTTTT.

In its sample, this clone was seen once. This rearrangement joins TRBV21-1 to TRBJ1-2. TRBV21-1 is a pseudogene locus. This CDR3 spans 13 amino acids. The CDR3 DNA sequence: TGTGCCAGCAGCAAATCCGGACCGCATGGCTACACCTTC. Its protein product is CASSKSGPHGYTF.

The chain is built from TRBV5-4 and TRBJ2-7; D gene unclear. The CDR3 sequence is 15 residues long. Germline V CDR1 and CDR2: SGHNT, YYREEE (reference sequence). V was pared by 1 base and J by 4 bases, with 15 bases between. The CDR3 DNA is TGTGCCAGCAGCTTGAGACAAGGGATAGCATACGAGCAGTACTTC. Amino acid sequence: CASSLRQGIAYEQYF.

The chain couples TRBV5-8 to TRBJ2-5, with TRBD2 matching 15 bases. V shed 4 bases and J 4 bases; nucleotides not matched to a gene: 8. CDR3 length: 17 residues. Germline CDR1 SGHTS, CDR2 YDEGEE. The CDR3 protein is CASSAWTSGGALETQYF. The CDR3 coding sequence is TGTGCCAGCAGCGCCTGGACTAGCGGGGGGGCCTTAGAGACCCAGTACTTC.

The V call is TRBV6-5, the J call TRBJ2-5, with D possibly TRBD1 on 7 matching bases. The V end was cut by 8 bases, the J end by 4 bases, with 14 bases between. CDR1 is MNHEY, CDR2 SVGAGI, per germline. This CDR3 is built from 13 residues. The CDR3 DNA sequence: TGTGCCAGCGTCCGACAGGGAGGAGAGACCCAGTACTTC. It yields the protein CASVRQGGETQYF.

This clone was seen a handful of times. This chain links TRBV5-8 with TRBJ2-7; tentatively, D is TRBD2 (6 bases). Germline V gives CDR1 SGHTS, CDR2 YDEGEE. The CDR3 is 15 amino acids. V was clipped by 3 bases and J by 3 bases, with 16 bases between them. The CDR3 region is CASSWDPGENYEQYF. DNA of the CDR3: TGTGCCAGCAGCTGGGATCCGGGGGAAAACTACGAGCAGTACTTC.

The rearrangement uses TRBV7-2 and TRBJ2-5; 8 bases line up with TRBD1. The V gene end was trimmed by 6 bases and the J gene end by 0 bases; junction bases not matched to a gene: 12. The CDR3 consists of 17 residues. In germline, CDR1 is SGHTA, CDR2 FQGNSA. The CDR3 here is CASSRRWGRGHQETQYF. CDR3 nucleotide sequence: TGTGCCAGCAGTCGCAGATGGGGCAGGGGGCACCAAGAGACCCAGTACTTC.

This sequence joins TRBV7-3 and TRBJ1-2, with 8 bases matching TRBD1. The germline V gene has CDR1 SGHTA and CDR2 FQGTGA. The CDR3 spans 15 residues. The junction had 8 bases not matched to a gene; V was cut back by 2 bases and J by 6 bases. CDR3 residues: CASSLSAGGTDGYTF. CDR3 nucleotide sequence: TGTGCCAGCAGCTTATCGGCAGGGGGCACGGATGGCTACACCTTC.

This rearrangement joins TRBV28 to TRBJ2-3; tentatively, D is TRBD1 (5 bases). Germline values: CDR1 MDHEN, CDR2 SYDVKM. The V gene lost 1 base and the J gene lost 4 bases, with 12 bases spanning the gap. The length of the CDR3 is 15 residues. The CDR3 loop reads CASSLLAPTADTQYF. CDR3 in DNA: TGTGCCAGCAGTTTATTGGCCCCGACAGCAGATACGCAGTATTTT.

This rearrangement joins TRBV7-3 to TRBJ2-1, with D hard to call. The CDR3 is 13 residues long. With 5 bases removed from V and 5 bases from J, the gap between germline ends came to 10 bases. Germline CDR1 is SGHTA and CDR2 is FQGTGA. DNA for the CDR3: TGTGCCAGCAGCCCCGGGCCTGACAATGAGCAGTTCTTC. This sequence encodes CASSPGPDNEQFF.

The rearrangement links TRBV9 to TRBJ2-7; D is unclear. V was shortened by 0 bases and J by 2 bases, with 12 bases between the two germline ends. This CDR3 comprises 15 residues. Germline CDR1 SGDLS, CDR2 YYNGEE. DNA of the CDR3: TGTGCCAGCAGCGTAGCTCCCGACGCCGCCTACGAGCAGTACTTC. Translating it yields CASSVAPDAAYEQYF.

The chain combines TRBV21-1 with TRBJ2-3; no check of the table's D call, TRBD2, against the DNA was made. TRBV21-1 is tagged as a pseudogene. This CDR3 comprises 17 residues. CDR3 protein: CASSLGLAGLSTDTQYF. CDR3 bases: TGTGCCAGCAGCTTGGGACTAGCGGGGTTGAGCACAGATACGCAGTATTTT.

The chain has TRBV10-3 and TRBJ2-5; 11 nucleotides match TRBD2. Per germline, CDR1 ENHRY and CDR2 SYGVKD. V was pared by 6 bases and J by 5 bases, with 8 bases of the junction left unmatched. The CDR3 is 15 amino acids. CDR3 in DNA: TGTGCCATCAGCTCCGGGACTAGCGGTCCGGAGACCCAGTACTTC. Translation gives CAISSGTSGPETQYF.

CDR3 sequence (DNA): TGTGCCAGCAAGAGCTCTGGAAACACCATATATTTT. Its protein is CASKSSGNTIYF. The rearrangement joins TRBV6-5 to TRBJ1-3; D uncertain. CDR3 length: 12 amino acids. Germline lookup yields CDR1 MNHEY and CDR2 SVGAGI. The V and J ends lost 7 bases and 0 bases respectively, with 4 bases between them.

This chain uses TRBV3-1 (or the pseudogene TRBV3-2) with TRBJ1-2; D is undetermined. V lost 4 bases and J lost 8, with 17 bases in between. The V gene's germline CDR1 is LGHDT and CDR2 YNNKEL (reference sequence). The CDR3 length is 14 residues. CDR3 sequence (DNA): TGTGCCAGCAGCCCATTAGCGGGTTCAGGAGGCTACACCTTC. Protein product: CASSPLAGSGGYTF.